The rows below give T cell receptor beta chains drawn from one sample of a study of blood T cell repertoires in COVID-19. The data were produced by immunoSEQ multiplex PCR, yet TCRdb's version contains in-frame clones alone and is incomplete. The sample contains 100,000 or so clones, about 85% of which appear only once. What was sequenced was peripheral blood. Receptor source: an older woman with active or convalescent COVID-19. Each CDR3 is given with its conserved first and last residue. D genes are given only for firm matches. The listing skips clone size in some rows; elsewhere it reads once, few, many or a size class.

clone_size: .
v_call: TRBV24-1
j_call: TRBJ2-3
d_call: TRBD2
cdr3_nt: TGTGCCACCAGTGACTACGGACTAGCGACAGATACGCAGTATTTT
cdr3_aa: CATSDYGLATDTQYF

clone_size: .
v_call: TRBV24-1
j_call: TRBJ2-1
d_call: TRBD2
cdr3_nt: TGTGCCACCAGTGAGAGCGGGAGAAACAATGAGCAGTTCTTC
cdr3_aa: CATSESGRNNEQFF

clone_size: few
v_call: TRBV14
j_call: TRBJ1-5
d_call: .
cdr3_nt: TGTGCCAGCAGCCAAGATTATGATCAGCCCCAGCATTTT
cdr3_aa: CASSQDYDQPQHF

clone_size: .
v_call: TRBV2
j_call: TRBJ2-5
d_call: TRBD2
cdr3_nt: TGTGCCAGCAGTGAATCGGGCGGGGGAGAGACCCAGTACTTC
cdr3_aa: CASSESGGGETQYF

clone_size: .
v_call: TRBV19
j_call: TRBJ2-1
d_call: .
cdr3_nt: TGTGCCAGTAGTACGAGCTCCTACAATGAGCAGTTCTTC
cdr3_aa: CASSTSSYNEQFF

clone_size: .
v_call: TRBV11-2
j_call: TRBJ1-3
d_call: .
cdr3_nt: TGTGCCAGCAGCTTAGATTCTGGGGCAAACACCATATATTTT
cdr3_aa: CASSLDSGANTIYF

clone_size: .
v_call: TRBV6-1
j_call: TRBJ1-2
d_call: .
cdr3_nt: TGTGCCAGCAGTGATTCACTCAGCGTCGGTGCGGCGAGCACCTTC
cdr3_aa: CASSDSLSVGAASTF

clone_size: .
v_call: TRBV3-1/TRBV3-2
j_call: TRBJ2-7
d_call: TRBD2
cdr3_nt: TGTGCCAGCAGCCAACGGGGCCCGCGGGAGCGGGGCGAGCAGTACTTC
cdr3_aa: CASSQRGPRERGEQYF

clone_size: few
v_call: TRBV5-4
j_call: TRBJ1-6
d_call: TRBD1
cdr3_nt: TGTGCCAGCAGCTTGGAGGCAGGGGGCTTAGGTTCACCCCTCCACTTT
cdr3_aa: CASSLEAGGLGSPLHF

clone_size: .
v_call: TRBV14
j_call: TRBJ1-1
d_call: .
cdr3_nt: TGTGCCAGCAGCCGAGGGGGCACTGAAGCTTTCTTT
cdr3_aa: CASSRGGTEAFF

clone_size: .
v_call: TRBV3-1/TRBV3-2
j_call: TRBJ2-4
d_call: TRBD1
cdr3_nt: TGTGCCAGCAGTCCAGGGGGCTTGAACATTCAGTACTTC
cdr3_aa: CASSPGGLNIQYF

clone_size: .
v_call: TRBV28
j_call: TRBJ2-3
d_call: .
cdr3_nt: TGTGCCAGCAGCGATCCGACTAAGAGCACAGATACGCAGTATTTT
cdr3_aa: CASSDPTKSTDTQYF

clone_size: .
v_call: TRBV7-2
j_call: TRBJ2-3
d_call: .
cdr3_nt: TGTGCCAGCAGCTCTTCCGGGACTAAAGGGGGGGATACGCAGTATTTT
cdr3_aa: CASSSSGTKGGDTQYF

clone_size: .
v_call: TRBV3-1/TRBV3-2
j_call: TRBJ2-5
d_call: TRBD2
cdr3_nt: TGTGCCAGCAGAAATCAGGGAGGGGAGACCCAGTACTTC
cdr3_aa: CASRNQGGETQYF

clone_size: .
v_call: TRBV28
j_call: TRBJ2-1
d_call: TRBD1
cdr3_nt: TGTGCCAGCAGTTTGGGACAGGCATCCTACAATGAGCAGTTCTTC
cdr3_aa: CASSLGQASYNEQFF

clone_size: .
v_call: TRBV6-6
j_call: TRBJ1-5
d_call: TRBD1
cdr3_nt: TGTGCCAGCAGTTCGGGACAGGGAGGCAATCAGCCCCAGCATTTT
cdr3_aa: CASSSGQGGNQPQHF

clone_size: .
v_call: TRBV27
j_call: TRBJ1-6
d_call: .
cdr3_nt: TGTGCCAGCAGTTTACGGGGTGTGGGTTCACCCCTCCACTTT
cdr3_aa: CASSLRGVGSPLHF

clone_size: .
v_call: TRBV11-3
j_call: TRBJ2-2
d_call: .
cdr3_nt: TGTGCCAGCAGCCCCCGTCCCGGGGAGCTGTTTTTT
cdr3_aa: CASSPRPGELFF

clone_size: .
v_call: TRBV25-1
j_call: TRBJ1-3
d_call: .
cdr3_nt: TGTGCCAGCATGGGGAGCCTCTCCATATATTTT
cdr3_aa: CASMGSLSIYF

clone_size: .
v_call: TRBV7-9
j_call: TRBJ2-2
d_call: .
cdr3_nt: TGTGCCACCACCGTACCACAGGGATACACCGGGGAGCTGTTTTTT
cdr3_aa: CATTVPQGYTGELFF

clone_size: .
v_call: TRBV20-1
j_call: TRBJ2-7
d_call: TRBD2
cdr3_nt: TGCAGTGCTAGTGGCGGGAGAGTGGTCGAGCAGTACTTC
cdr3_aa: CSASGGRVVEQYF

clone_size: .
v_call: TRBV18
j_call: TRBJ2-5
d_call: TRBD1
cdr3_nt: TGTGCCAGCTCATCGAGACAGGGGGCTGGGGAGACCCAGTACTTC
cdr3_aa: CASSSRQGAGETQYF